This is a list of T cell receptor beta chains from one sample in a study of shared clonotypes between healthy human individuals. Some clones are missing from TCRdb's copy, which holds only in-frame ones; the method was immunoSEQ multiplex PCR. The data hold about 79,000 clones, with 62% observed a single time. The sequenced sample consisted of memory CD8+ T cells sorted from blood. The receptor set was obtained from a man aged 25 to 45 in good health. The CDR3 runs from the conserved cysteine through the conserved F or W. D genes are given only for firm matches. Clone size appears in some rows only: once, few, many, or a class for an expanded clone.

D gene: -
V gene: TRBV5-6
J gene: TRBJ2-7
clone size: -
CDR3 protein: CASSDGQQAKQYF
CDR3 DNA: TGTGCCAGCAGCGATGGACAGCAGGCGAAGCAGTACTTC

D gene: -
V gene: TRBV7-2
J gene: TRBJ2-1
clone size: -
CDR3 protein: CASSQPYNEQFF
CDR3 DNA: TGTGCCAGCAGCCAACCGTACAATGAGCAGTTCTTC

D gene: TRBD1
V gene: TRBV5-6
J gene: TRBJ2-5
clone size: few
CDR3 protein: CASSPTGGGSETQYF
CDR3 DNA: TGTGCCAGCAGCCCAACAGGGGGCGGCTCAGAGACCCAGTACTTC

D gene: -
V gene: TRBV19
J gene: TRBJ2-7
clone size: -
CDR3 protein: CASSVRDSYEQYF
CDR3 DNA: TGTGCCAGTAGTGTGCGGGACTCCTACGAGCAGTACTTC

D gene: TRBD1
V gene: TRBV7-9
J gene: TRBJ1-1
clone size: -
CDR3 protein: CASSSGQGKNTEAFF
CDR3 DNA: TGTGCCAGCAGCTCGGGACAGGGGAAGAACACTGAAGCTTTCTTT

D gene: -
V gene: TRBV29-1
J gene: TRBJ1-5
clone size: -
CDR3 protein: CSVHWGDSWHNQPQHF
CDR3 DNA: TGCAGCGTCCATTGGGGGGATAGTTGGCACAATCAGCCCCAGCATTTT

D gene: TRBD2
V gene: TRBV28
J gene: TRBJ2-5
clone size: -
CDR3 protein: CASRTRTSGRRSETQYF
CDR3 DNA: TGTGCCAGCAGGACCCGGACTAGCGGGAGGAGGTCGGAGACCCAGTACTTC

D gene: -
V gene: TRBV11-2
J gene: TRBJ2-1
clone size: -
CDR3 protein: CASSPARRSYNEQFF
CDR3 DNA: TGTGCCAGCAGCCCCGCCCGCCGGTCCTACAATGAGCAGTTCTTC

D gene: -
V gene: TRBV20-1
J gene: TRBJ1-1
clone size: -
CDR3 protein: CSVANTEAFF
CDR3 DNA: TGCAGTGTTGCCAACACTGAAGCTTTCTTT

D gene: -
V gene: TRBV5-4
J gene: TRBJ2-7
clone size: few
CDR3 protein: CASSLVAGPTEQYF
CDR3 DNA: TGTGCCAGCAGCTTGGTCGCGGGACCTACAGAGCAGTACTTC

D gene: -
V gene: TRBV2
J gene: TRBJ2-5
clone size: -
CDR3 protein: CASSEARGPQETQYF
CDR3 DNA: TGTGCCAGCAGTGAAGCGCGCGGGCCCCAAGAGACCCAGTACTTC

D gene: -
V gene: TRBV6-6
J gene: TRBJ1-5
clone size: many
CDR3 protein: CASSRTYNQPQHF
CDR3 DNA: TGTGCCAGCAGTCGGACGTACAATCAGCCCCAGCATTTT

D gene: TRBD1
V gene: TRBV7-2
J gene: TRBJ2-1
clone size: few
CDR3 protein: CASSLSLLRTPGGDEQFF
CDR3 DNA: TGTGCCAGCAGCCTATCCCTTCTCCGGACCCCAGGGGGCGATGAGCAGTTCTTC

D gene: -
V gene: TRBV4-3
J gene: TRBJ1-3
clone size: -
CDR3 protein: CASSQGVSIGNTIYF
CDR3 DNA: TGCGCCAGCAGCCAGGGTGTCTCAATTGGAAACACCATATATTTT

D gene: TRBD2
V gene: TRBV2
J gene: TRBJ2-5
clone size: -
CDR3 protein: CASSGGRALETQYF
CDR3 DNA: TGTGCCAGCAGTGGCGGGAGGGCACTGGAGACCCAGTACTTC

D gene: TRBD1
V gene: TRBV7-9
J gene: TRBJ2-5
clone size: -
CDR3 protein: CASSSNPGQQETQYF
CDR3 DNA: TGTGCCAGCAGCTCGAATCCGGGACAGCAAGAGACCCAGTACTTC

D gene: -
V gene: TRBV10-3
J gene: TRBJ2-7
clone size: -
CDR3 protein: CAISESPYRNIYEQYF
CDR3 DNA: TGTGCCATCAGTGAGTCACCCTATAGAAACATTTACGAGCAGTACTTC

D gene: TRBD2
V gene: TRBV10-3
J gene: TRBJ2-7
clone size: -
CDR3 protein: CASRGLAYEQYF
CDR3 DNA: TGTGCCAGCAGGGGACTAGCCTACGAGCAGTACTTC

D gene: TRBD1
V gene: TRBV7-8
J gene: TRBJ1-3
clone size: -
CDR3 protein: CASSLRGDRGRNTIYF
CDR3 DNA: TGTGCCAGCAGCCTAAGAGGTGACAGGGGGAGAAACACCATATATTTT

D gene: -
V gene: TRBV11-3
J gene: TRBJ1-1
clone size: -
CDR3 protein: CASSLNSGENTEAFF
CDR3 DNA: TGTGCCAGCAGCTTAAATTCAGGGGAGAACACTGAAGCTTTCTTT

D gene: TRBD2
V gene: TRBV2
J gene: TRBJ2-3
clone size: -
CDR3 protein: CASSPFTSGSRDTQYF
CDR3 DNA: TGTGCCAGCAGCCCCTTCACTAGCGGGAGCAGGGATACGCAGTATTTT

D gene: -
V gene: TRBV5-1
J gene: TRBJ1-1
clone size: -
CDR3 protein: CASREQENTEAFF
CDR3 DNA: TGCGCCAGCAGGGAACAGGAGAACACTGAAGCTTTCTTT

D gene: -
V gene: TRBV27
J gene: TRBJ2-7
clone size: few
CDR3 protein: CASSRSGRTNEQYF
CDR3 DNA: TGTGCCAGCAGTAGGTCTGGCAGAACAAACGAGCAGTACTTC

D gene: -
V gene: TRBV11-2
J gene: TRBJ2-7
clone size: -
CDR3 protein: CASSDSYEQYF
CDR3 DNA: TGTGCCAGCAGCGACAGCTACGAGCAGTACTTC

D gene: -
V gene: TRBV25-1
J gene: TRBJ2-5
clone size: -
CDR3 protein: CASSEYKETQYF
CDR3 DNA: TGTGCCAGCAGTGAATATAAAGAGACCCAGTACTTC

D gene: -
V gene: TRBV10-1
J gene: TRBJ2-3
clone size: -
CDR3 protein: CASSERSGVTDTQYF
CDR3 DNA: TGCGCCAGCAGTGAGCGGAGCGGCGTAACAGATACGCAGTATTTT

D gene: TRBD2
V gene: TRBV5-4
J gene: TRBJ2-1
clone size: -
CDR3 protein: CASSLAKGLADNEQFF
CDR3 DNA: TGTGCCAGCAGCTTGGCCAAGGGACTAGCGGATAATGAGCAGTTCTTC

D gene: TRBD1
V gene: TRBV27
J gene: TRBJ1-2
clone size: -
CDR3 protein: CASKSGTGGAVSGYTF
CDR3 DNA: TGTGCCAGCAAAAGTGGGACAGGGGGCGCCGTGAGTGGCTACACCTTC

D gene: -
V gene: TRBV28
J gene: TRBJ2-3
clone size: -
CDR3 protein: CASSCFPPQVAECTDTQYF
CDR3 DNA: TGTGCCAGCAGCTGTTTCCCCCCCCAGGTAGCGGAGTGCACAGATACGCAGTATTTT

D gene: TRBD1
V gene: TRBV6-5
J gene: TRBJ1-5
clone size: many
CDR3 protein: CASRRTGDNQPQHF
CDR3 DNA: TGTGCCAGCAGGCGCACAGGGGACAATCAGCCCCAGCATTTT

D gene: -
V gene: TRBV7-9
J gene: TRBJ2-3
clone size: many
CDR3 protein: CASSLVESGTDTQYF
CDR3 DNA: TGTGCCAGCAGCCTAGTCGAGTCGGGAACAGATACGCAGTATTTT

D gene: -
V gene: TRBV5-4
J gene: TRBJ2-1
clone size: -
CDR3 protein: CASSRAIYNEQFF
CDR3 DNA: TGTGCCAGCTCGCGGGCCATCTACAATGAGCAGTTCTTC

D gene: TRBD1
V gene: TRBV7-8
J gene: TRBJ2-1
clone size: -
CDR3 protein: CASSGGDRGEQFF
CDR3 DNA: TGTGCCAGCAGCGGGGGGGACAGGGGTGAGCAGTTCTTC

D gene: TRBD1
V gene: TRBV4-2
J gene: TRBJ1-5
clone size: few
CDR3 protein: CASSQDAGGATIGHF
CDR3 DNA: TGTGCCAGCAGCCAAGATGCAGGGGGCGCGACAATTGGGCATTTT

D gene: -
V gene: TRBV28
J gene: TRBJ1-5
clone size: -
CDR3 protein: CASRVGGAGNQPQHF
CDR3 DNA: TGTGCCAGCAGGGTAGGGGGGGCTGGCAATCAGCCCCAGCATTTT

D gene: TRBD2
V gene: TRBV7-9
J gene: TRBJ2-1
clone size: -
CDR3 protein: CASSSGLAGASYNEQFF
CDR3 DNA: TGTGCCAGCAGCTCGGGACTAGCGGGAGCCTCCTACAATGAGCAGTTCTTC

D gene: -
V gene: TRBV7-9
J gene: TRBJ2-3
clone size: once
CDR3 protein: CASSLRFSGVTSTDTQYF
CDR3 DNA: TGTGCCAGCAGCTTAAGGTTTTCGGGGGTCACTAGCACAGATACGCAGTATTTT

D gene: -
V gene: TRBV30
J gene: TRBJ1-1
clone size: many
CDR3 protein: CAWMTGDIEAFF
CDR3 DNA: TGTGCCTGGATGACAGGTGATATTGAAGCTTTCTTT

D gene: -
V gene: TRBV4-3
J gene: TRBJ2-6
clone size: -
CDR3 protein: CASSHLQGSQSRANVLTF
CDR3 DNA: TGCGCCAGCAGCCATCTACAAGGGTCACAAAGTCGGGCCAACGTCCTGACTTTC

D gene: -
V gene: TRBV9
J gene: TRBJ2-3
clone size: -
CDR3 protein: CASSVGDGRSTDTQYF
CDR3 DNA: TGTGCCAGCAGCGTAGGGGACGGCAGAAGCACAGATACGCAGTATTTT

D gene: TRBD1
V gene: TRBV10-3
J gene: TRBJ1-2
clone size: few
CDR3 protein: CAISERGQGSYGYTF
CDR3 DNA: TGTGCCATCAGTGAGAGGGGGCAGGGGTCTTATGGCTACACCTTC

D gene: -
V gene: TRBV27
J gene: TRBJ2-3
clone size: few
CDR3 protein: CASPLGRGTDTQYF
CDR3 DNA: TGTGCCAGCCCCCTAGGAAGGGGCACAGATACGCAGTATTTT

D gene: TRBD1
V gene: TRBV28
J gene: TRBJ2-7
clone size: -
CDR3 protein: CASRPGQDYEQYF
CDR3 DNA: TGTGCCAGCAGGCCCGGACAGGACTACGAGCAGTACTTC

D gene: -
V gene: TRBV5-6
J gene: TRBJ2-7
clone size: -
CDR3 protein: CASSFSYEQYF
CDR3 DNA: TGTGCCAGCAGCTTCAGTTACGAGCAGTACTTC

D gene: TRBD1
V gene: TRBV2
J gene: TRBJ2-2
clone size: -
CDR3 protein: CASSEGDRGTGELFF
CDR3 DNA: TGTGCCAGCAGTGAGGGGGACAGGGGCACCGGGGAGCTGTTTTTT

D gene: -
V gene: TRBV7-8
J gene: TRBJ2-5
clone size: -
CDR3 protein: CASSSADRQETQYF
CDR3 DNA: TGTGCCAGCAGCTCCGCCGACCGTCAAGAGACCCAGTACTTC

D gene: -
V gene: TRBV7-9
J gene: TRBJ1-5
clone size: -
CDR3 protein: CASSLEGAPDQPQHF
CDR3 DNA: TGTGCCAGCAGCTTAGAAGGGGCTCCGGATCAGCCCCAGCATTTT

D gene: TRBD1
V gene: TRBV11-3
J gene: TRBJ2-2
clone size: -
CDR3 protein: CASSWTGFVNTGELFF
CDR3 DNA: TGTGCCAGCAGCTGGACAGGGTTTGTGAACACCGGGGAGCTGTTTTTT

D gene: -
V gene: TRBV9
J gene: TRBJ1-3
clone size: -
CDR3 protein: CASSVEAGVSNTIYF
CDR3 DNA: TGTGCCAGCAGCGTAGAGGCAGGGGTATCAAACACCATATATTTT

D gene: TRBD2
V gene: TRBV27
J gene: TRBJ2-1
clone size: -
CDR3 protein: CASSYRLAVNEQFF
CDR3 DNA: TGTGCCAGCAGTTACAGACTAGCGGTCAATGAGCAGTTCTTC

D gene: -
V gene: TRBV6-4
J gene: TRBJ2-3
clone size: -
CDR3 protein: CASSGGSGSTDTQYF
CDR3 DNA: TGTGCCAGCAGTGGGGGAAGCGGGAGCACAGATACGCAGTATTTT

D gene: TRBD2
V gene: TRBV6-4
J gene: TRBJ2-1
clone size: -
CDR3 protein: CASSKGLAGGNEQFF
CDR3 DNA: TGTGCCAGCAGTAAAGGACTAGCGGGAGGGAATGAGCAGTTCTTC

D gene: -
V gene: TRBV29-1
J gene: TRBJ2-2
clone size: few
CDR3 protein: CSVAHFTGELFF
CDR3 DNA: TGCAGCGTTGCCCATTTCACCGGGGAGCTGTTTTTT

D gene: TRBD1
V gene: TRBV6-5
J gene: TRBJ2-7
clone size: -
CDR3 protein: CASALSTGFSYEQYF
CDR3 DNA: TGTGCCAGCGCATTATCGACAGGGTTCTCCTACGAGCAGTACTTC

D gene: TRBD2
V gene: TRBV11-2
J gene: TRBJ2-1
clone size: -
CDR3 protein: CASSSRTSVISYNEQFF
CDR3 DNA: TGTGCCAGCAGCTCCCGGACTAGCGTTATTTCCTACAATGAGCAGTTCTTC

D gene: -
V gene: TRBV10-3
J gene: TRBJ2-7
clone size: -
CDR3 protein: CATLSGHSYEQYF
CDR3 DNA: TGTGCCACACTTAGCGGTCATTCCTACGAGCAGTACTTC

D gene: TRBD1
V gene: TRBV6-4
J gene: TRBJ2-1
clone size: many
CDR3 protein: CASSDGGTDYNEQFF
CDR3 DNA: TGTGCCAGCAGTGACGGTGGGACAGATTACAATGAGCAGTTCTTC

D gene: -
V gene: TRBV28
J gene: TRBJ1-2
clone size: many
CDR3 protein: CASSRNYGYTF
CDR3 DNA: TGTGCCAGCAGTCGAAACTATGGCTACACCTTC

D gene: TRBD1
V gene: TRBV6-4
J gene: TRBJ1-3
clone size: -
CDR3 protein: CASRRWWTGRNTIYF
CDR3 DNA: TGTGCCAGCAGGAGGTGGTGGACAGGGAGAAACACCATATATTTT